The 3 T cell receptor beta chains below were found in one sample sequenced in a study of blood T cell repertoires in COVID-19. TCRdb keeps only in-frame clones here, not all; method: immunoSEQ multiplex PCR. This table has tens of thousands of clones, around 86% appearing once. Source material: peripheral blood. Source of these receptors: a human donor with acute or convalescent COVID-19. The donor label of this sample is uncertain.

This rearrangement joins TRBV25-1 to TRBJ2-1, with TRBD1 matching over 8 bases. Germline loops: CDR1 MGHDK, CDR2 SYGVNS. Trimming at V came to 3 bases and at J to 5 bases, leaving 6 bases not matched to a gene. The CDR3 covers 15 residues. This CDR3 is CASSDPRGRHNEQFF. The CDR3 DNA follows: TGTGCCAGCAGTGACCCCAGGGGGCGGCACAATGAGCAGTTCTTC.

The V and J genes are TRBV24-1 and TRBJ2-2, with 8 bases matching TRBD2. J lost 6 bases, V lost 0 bases, and 2 bases had no gene match. There are 15 residues in the CDR3. Germline V gene sequence: CDR1 KGHDR, CDR2 SFDVKD. The CDR3 region is CATSDLSGRAGELFF. The CDR3 DNA reads as TGTGCCACCAGTGATTTGTCCGGGAGGGCCGGGGAGCTGTTTTTT.

This chain links TRBV19 with TRBJ1-1; 11 bases agree with TRBD1. V gave up 4 bases and J gave up 7 bases; unmatched junction bases: 8. Germline values: CDR1 LNHDA, CDR2 SQIVND (reference sequence). CDR3 length equals 15 residues. CDR3 residues: CASSNWGQGVSEAFF. The CDR3 bases are TGTGCCAGTAGTAACTGGGGACAGGGGGTGAGTGAAGCTTTCTTT.